Reported below is one T cell receptor beta chain. What it recognizes is unknown. Isolation per sample recovered at least 6 million PBMCs. Total RNA was extracted at no less than 6 micrograms per sample. This CDR3 has 15 residues. CDR1 is SGHTA and CDR2 is FQGNSA in the germline V gene. V shed 1 base and J 10 bases; nucleotides not matched to a gene: 9. It was with a sample-barcoded 5' primer and a J-beta primer mix that a second PCR of about 7 to 12 cycles was run. TCRdb processed the 5' RACE reads anew with MiXCR; each CDR3 protein has one entry. There are approximately 1.5 million distinct CDR3 sequences in the sample; roughly 43% occur only once, and around 4% lies in the top ten. This entry belongs to a study of blood T cells in healthy people across ages. Study observations and caveats: Relative to aged donors, long-lived donors carried more naive CD4+ cells and displayed higher diversity. TCR beta diversity per million T cells fell roughly linearly with age.

The sequence came from a woman aged 18-35 years in good health. The V and J genes are TRBV7-2 and TRBJ2-1, with 8 bases that match TRBD1. The sequenced sample was blood. The chain's CDR3 is CASSLGRTGTYEQFF. CDR3 in DNA: TGTGCCAGCAGCTTAGGTCGGACAGGGACCTACGAGCAGTTCTTC. Variable domain in full (rest from reference TRBV7-2 and TRBJ2-1): GAGVSQSPSNKVTEKGKDVELRCDPISGHTALYWYRQSLGQGLEFLIYFQGNSAPDKSGLPSDRFSAERTGGSVSTLTIQRTQQEDSAVYLCASSLGRTGTYEQFFGPGTRLTVL.